This T cell receptor beta chain comes out of a study of regulatory T cells in long-lasting Graves disease (dated by TCRdb to 2020 to 2023). Regarding the research as a whole: To count as having persistent Graves' disease, a patient had to have received antithyroid drug treatment for over 5 years with TSH receptor autoantibodies remaining persistently positive. Peripheral blood TCR sequencing and RNA sequencing compared persistent Graves' disease patients with newly diagnosed Graves' disease patients. The study was registered as a clinical trial and conducted in China. A total of 33 samples were covered by TCR sequencing, comprising some 13 persistent and about 20 newly diagnosed Graves' disease patients. Antithyroid drugs had been taken for 8.5 to 13 years on average by persistent Graves' disease patients in the clinical cohort. Points the paper makes about the study in general: The authors noted that the small sample size was a limitation that may lower accuracy. Persistent disease showed preferential use of TRBV28, TRBJ1-2 and TRBJ2-5, whereas newly diagnosed disease favored TRBV20-1 and TRBJ2-1. Compared with newly diagnosed patients, persistent Graves' disease patients had lower TCR Shannon entropy and fewer highly expanded clones, which suggests clonal expansion. Persistent patients shared more public clonotypes among themselves (roughly 2,700) than newly diagnosed patients did (more than 850). Sequencing and analysis were limited to the TCR beta chain. Peripheral blood alone was examined, since thyroid tissue, which constituted the primary lesion, could not be accessed.

The sample's time point, from its label and the paper: persistent/refractory GD, antithyroid drugs over 5 years with positive TRAb. For both TCR sequencing and RNA sequencing, RNA was extracted from PBMCs using TRIzol. The diagnosis of Graves' disease was made according to American Thyroid Association guidelines. Patients were recruited from an endocrinology department in Xi'an, China. From each patient, approximately 10 milliliters of peripheral blood was collected into an EDTA anticoagulant tube. Ficoll Paque Plus density gradient separation was used to isolate PBMCs, and no further T cell sorting was done. An Agilent 2100 Bioanalyzer and agarose gel were used to check RNA quality, while a NanoDrop 2000 measured RNA concentration. The library was built by means of multiplex PCR. Sequenced using an Illumina HiSeq 4000. CDR3 regions were amplified by Arm-PCR with iRepertoire HTBI primers to construct TCR beta libraries. Before sequencing, the PCR products went through gel purification. The source study handled its data this way. Across samples, 60 to 70 TRBV and 15 or so TRBJ segments were identified and used for gene usage analysis of CDR3 amino acid clonotypes. Filtered high-quality paired reads were merged into contigs using COPE and FqMerger. Contigs were aligned with BLAST to IMGT TRBV, TRBD and TRBJ reference genes, and CDR3 was defined per IMGT. Clonotypes above 0.1% frequency were classified as highly expanded clones. Shannon entropy served as the measure of repertoire diversity, while the Gini coefficient captured V-J evenness. A clonotype found in more than one individual was treated as public. Starting from the raw public reads, TCRdb applied fastp trimming at Q25, assembled clones with MiXCR and retained in-frame beta chains. Rows are combined by CDR3 protein, so each entry shows the most common genes and DNA. TCRdb assigned the V and J calls; the authors' analysis was not used. Counted in this sample were 310,000 or so distinct CDR3 sequences; 20% to 25% of them appeared once. Roughly 50% of the sample is in the top ten clones.

V is cut by 3 bases and J by 2 bases, and the space between the germline ends is 10 bases. The cysteine opens and the phenylalanine closes a CDR3 of 14 amino acids. Of all the DNA, just the CDR3 is kept, 42 bases in frame from base 1. From the germline V gene, CDR1 is MDHEN and CDR2 is SYDVKM. This clonotype was observed at least ten times. The specificity of this receptor is unknown. No base-level quality is on record; no much larger clone is a single base apart. The source is a female donor with Graves disease. Recombination linked TRBV28 to TRBJ1-1, with the D gene not confidently named. The sequencing here drew on peripheral blood mononuclear cells (PBMCs), taken when the disease was refractory, from a patient treated with antithyroid drugs. The sequenced DNA is TGTGCCAGCAGTTTCTGGGCCCCTAACACTGAAGCTTTCTTT. Its protein reads: CASSFWAPNTEAFF.